Each of the 7 T cell receptor beta chains below was sequenced from the same sample in a study of shared clonotypes between healthy human individuals. The protocol was immunoSEQ multiplex PCR, while the TCRdb copy is restricted to in-frame clones and leaves out a portion. The repertoire holds about 500,000 clones, with approximately 77% as singletons. Sequencing was performed on PBMCs. Receptor source: a woman aged 35 to 49 in good health. Some clones in this sample may be carry-over from other donors' samples.

The rearrangement joins TRBV30 to TRBJ2-4; tentative D call: TRBD2 (6 bases). The CDR3 totals 13 residues. Trimming left V 0 bases short and J 8 bases short, with 11 bases between. Per germline, CDR1 GTSNPN and CDR2 SVGIG (reference sequence). The CDR3: CAWSVTGGDIQYF. The CDR3 bases are TGTGCCTGGAGTGTGACCGGCGGGGACATTCAGTACTTC.

This chain links TRBV5-1 with TRBJ1-1; 9 nucleotides align to TRBD1. Germline lookup yields CDR1 SGHRS and CDR2 YFSETQ. CDR3 length: 15 amino acids. The V gene end was trimmed by 4 bases and the J gene end by 2 bases; junction bases not matched to a gene: 6. This CDR3 reads CASSGRDRDNTEAFF. As DNA, the CDR3 is TGCGCCAGCAGCGGCCGGGACAGGGATAACACTGAAGCTTTCTTT.

V is TRBV5-1 and J is TRBJ2-6; D not resolved. The CDR3 contains 15 residues. CDR1 is SGHRS, CDR2 YFSETQ, per germline. V was cut by 0 bases and J by 0 bases, with 4 bases left in between. CDR3 amino acids: CASSLDYSGANVLTF. The CDR3 nucleotides read TGCGCCAGCAGCTTGGACTACTCTGGGGCCAACGTCCTGACTTTC.

This clone occurred many times. This chain joins TRBV7-8 and TRBJ2-1; a weak D match, TRBD2 (5 bases). Germline CDR1 is SGHVS and CDR2 is FQNEAQ. This CDR3 is built from 12 residues. V gave up 5 bases and J gave up 12 bases, with 14 bases separating them. The CDR3 reads CASSPREGGQFF. As DNA, the CDR3 is TGTGCCAGCAGCCCCCGTGAGGGTGGGCAGTTCTTC.

CDR3 loop: CASSPRLGGNEQFF. The DNA of the CDR3 is TGTGCCAGCAGCCCCCGACTGGGGGGCAATGAGCAGTTCTTC. This chain joins TRBV5-4 and TRBJ2-1; the D gene is possibly TRBD2 (6 bases). Germline V gene sequence: CDR1 SGHNT, CDR2 YYREEE (reference sequence). Trimming removed 4 bases from V and 6 bases from J, with 14 bases in between. The CDR3 is made up of 14 amino acids. The full variable domain, with the rest looked up from reference TRBV5-4 and TRBJ2-1, is ETGVTQSPTHLIKTRGQQVTLRCSSQSGHNTVSWYQQALGQGPQFIFQYYREEENGRGNFPPRFSGLQFPNYSSELNVNALELDDSALYLCASSPRLGGNEQFFGPGTRLTVL.

This clone came up once. V gene TRBV5-1 combines with J gene TRBJ1-4; no clear D gene. Germline CDR1 reads SGHRS; CDR2 reads YFSETQ. The V end lost 4 bases, the J end lost 7 bases, and 17 bases lay between the germline ends. The CDR3 runs 15 residues. CDR3 sequence (DNA): TGCGCCAGCAGCCCCGACGGGGAGCGGGGTGAAAAACTGTTTTTT. Translated: CASSPDGERGEKLFF.

This clone was seen more than once but under ten times. V gene TRBV28 combines with J gene TRBJ2-4; no firm D call. The V gene's germline CDR1 is MDHEN and CDR2 SYDVKM. CDR3 length: 12 residues. V lost 6 bases, J lost 4 bases, and 7 bases lay in between. CDR3 in amino acids: CASREQKNIQYF. Written as DNA, the CDR3 is TGTGCCAGCAGGGAACAGAAAAACATTCAGTACTTC.